This T cell receptor beta chain was profiled in a study of blood T cell repertoires in COVID-19. Study summary: PBMCs, B-cell-depleted T cells, or T cells were the source of the cDNA or gDNA that made up the material.

This CDR3 comprises 14 residues. V was cut by 4 bases and J by 6 bases, with 16 bases left in between. Germline V gene data show CDR1 as SEHNR and CDR2 as FQNEAQ (reference sequence). A single count supports this clone. Per the original data handling: The assay estimated nucleated cells by amplifying reference gene primers. Sequenced by immunoSEQ multiplex PCR; TCRdb stores in-frame clones only, minus some. The V and J calls and clone size come from that table; D and trimming were worked out from the DNA. The table lists tens of thousands of clones, around 82% of them singletons. The V and J genes are TRBV7-9 and TRBJ2-7; D remains unclear. Source material: peripheral blood. The clonotype originates from a man older than 75 with active COVID-19. This CDR3 is CASSSRQTRSEQYF. DNA of the CDR3: TGTGCCAGCAGCTCACGCCAAACGCGGAGCGAGCAGTACTTC.